The rows below give T cell receptor beta chains drawn from one sample of a study of blood T cell repertoires in COVID-19. Clones were read by immunoSEQ multiplex PCR, and TCRdb kept only the in-frame ones, dropping some. The repertoire has some 140,000 clones, around three quarters of them found once; the top ten carry approximately 3.5%. The sample taken for sequencing was peripheral blood. The receptors stem from a man in his sixties with acute or convalescent COVID-19. Both conserved end residues are trimmed from each CDR3. A D gene is named only where the DNA matches it firmly.

d_call: TRBD2
v_call: TRBV6-5
cdr3_aa: ASWTSPSAGELF

d_call: TRBD1
v_call: TRBV9
cdr3_aa: ASSAGQASNTEAF

d_call: TRBD2
v_call: TRBV7-9
cdr3_aa: ASSLGLAGDTQY

d_call: NA
v_call: TRBV2
cdr3_aa: ASSDRRNEKLF

d_call: TRBD1
v_call: TRBV27
cdr3_aa: ASSKGGSGTGVLGGAF

d_call: NA
v_call: TRBV6-1
cdr3_aa: ASSELRQDTIY

d_call: TRBD1
v_call: TRBV10-3
cdr3_aa: AISWTGDRNTIY

d_call: TRBD1
v_call: TRBV7-9
cdr3_aa: ASSSSSGTGPPS

d_call: NA
v_call: TRBV29-1
cdr3_aa: SVSFSSGNTIY

d_call: TRBD1
v_call: TRBV27
cdr3_aa: ASSITGGASPLH

d_call: NA
v_call: TRBV7-2
cdr3_aa: ASSFGARTDTQY

d_call: NA
v_call: TRBV29-1
cdr3_aa: SAEQEAF

d_call: TRBD1
v_call: TRBV19
cdr3_aa: ASTPSHRTGALYGYT

d_call: NA
v_call: TRBV20-1
cdr3_aa: SASVAGLTYEQY

d_call: TRBD2
v_call: TRBV9
cdr3_aa: ASSVLPTSGVGSGANVLT

d_call: NA
v_call: TRBV4-3
cdr3_aa: ASSQEGHNTGTQY

d_call: TRBD1
v_call: TRBV28
cdr3_aa: ASSSAGGSGYGYT

d_call: NA
v_call: TRBV5-1
cdr3_aa: ASSSGGPIYEQY

d_call: TRBD1
v_call: TRBV5-1
cdr3_aa: ASSKGSGTGRNSPLH

d_call: NA
v_call: TRBV11-2
cdr3_aa: ASNRRGGTGAGELF

d_call: TRBD1
v_call: TRBV24-1
cdr3_aa: ATSQQGSQPQH

d_call: NA
v_call: TRBV6-1
cdr3_aa: ASSERWRGKLF

d_call: TRBD1
v_call: TRBV7-9
cdr3_aa: ASSPPGQGPEAF

d_call: NA
v_call: TRBV5-5
cdr3_aa: ASSLDYTTDTQY

d_call: NA
v_call: TRBV28
cdr3_aa: ASSFLGGWVGANVLT

d_call: TRBD1
v_call: TRBV5-4
cdr3_aa: ASSPGRDRPTDTQY

d_call: NA
v_call: TRBV6-5
cdr3_aa: ASSPSGAQAF

d_call: NA
v_call: TRBV7-2
cdr3_aa: ASSQEGNTIY

d_call: NA
v_call: TRBV28
cdr3_aa: ASSLRGEEQPQH

d_call: NA
v_call: TRBV3-1/TRBV3-2
cdr3_aa: ASSHSTGDQPQH

d_call: NA
v_call: TRBV28
cdr3_aa: ASLGQIRSPLH

d_call: NA
v_call: TRBV5-6
cdr3_aa: ASSLETNDYT

d_call: TRBD1
v_call: TRBV6-4
cdr3_aa: ASRETGGRVNTEAF

d_call: TRBD2
v_call: TRBV6-7
cdr3_aa: ASSYMASGRALVNNEQF

d_call: NA
v_call: TRBV27
cdr3_aa: ASSFSLYTEAF

d_call: TRBD1
v_call: TRBV18
cdr3_aa: ASSDRDRDKQF

d_call: NA
v_call: TRBV18
cdr3_aa: ASSPLRGEGEAF

d_call: TRBD1
v_call: TRBV19
cdr3_aa: ASSRDRVATEAF

d_call: NA
v_call: TRBV9
cdr3_aa: ASSVDGNEQY

d_call: NA
v_call: TRBV7-9
cdr3_aa: ASSSRSYTGELF

d_call: NA
v_call: TRBV7-6
cdr3_aa: ASSPHRDMNTEAF

d_call: TRBD2
v_call: TRBV7-9
cdr3_aa: ASSFSGRLDEQY

d_call: TRBD1
v_call: TRBV28
cdr3_aa: ASSLKQGGAGEQF

d_call: NA
v_call: TRBV20-1
cdr3_aa: SAKAGTEAF